This T cell receptor beta chain was found in a study of T cell clones after liver transplantation (dated by TCRdb to the late 2010s). With respect to the entire study: The samples were obtained from ITN030ST, a randomized trial that attempted immunosuppression withdrawal within 2 years after liver transplantation. Third party-reactive TCRbeta sequences from pre-transplant MLRs were also identified as an antigen-independent comparator for donor-reactive sequences. Of the 8 liver transplant recipients making up the studied cohort, 3 were classified as tolerant and 5 as non-tolerant. Until randomization at 12-24 months post-transplant, subjects were given standard immunosuppression, with no induction therapy. Three of the eight recipients were HCV-positive; the others were transplanted for non-autoimmune, non-viral indications. Tolerance meant complete immunosuppression withdrawal for at least one year without liver enzymes rising beyond twice the upper limit of normal. Blood samples were collected pre-transplant, pre-randomization before withdrawal, and post-randomization after either full withdrawal or failed withdrawal. Donor-reactive T cell clones were identified by TCRbeta sequencing after a pre-transplant mixed lymphocyte reaction and then tracked in post-transplant blood.

This clone was seen a few times. Its cognate antigen has yet to be identified. One base away there is no much larger clone; base qualities are not given. Study-level results and caveats: Circulating donor-reactive CD4 TCRbeta sequences fell significantly post-transplant in 5 of 8 subjects, irrespective of tolerance or HCV status. When repertoire turnover was accounted for, significantly reduced detection of donor-reactive sequences was found in 7 of 8 subjects for CD4 and in 8 of 8 subjects for CD8. Since no allograft tissue specimens were available, donor-reactive T cells may have migrated into the graft instead of being deleted. A greater decline was seen for donor-reactive sequences than for third party-reactive sequences, suggesting partial antigen-specific deletion unrelated to withdrawal success. Conclusions were preliminary, limited by small, heterogeneous patient numbers and non-standardized post-transplant time points. Low numbers of available donor cells limited the measurable donor-reactive repertoire in a couple of subjects.

This specimen's time point label, per the study, means: pre-transplant. Unstimulated PBMCs, after thawing, were stained for CD3, CD4 and CD8 and then FACS-sorted into CD3+CD4+ and CD3+CD8+ populations. All 8 studied subjects were randomized to immunosuppression withdrawal. The Qiagen DNeasy Blood and Tissue Kit was used to isolate genomic DNA. From the cysteine up to the phenylalanine, the CDR3 has a length of 15 residues. Here the CDR3 DNA is all that survives: 45 bases in frame from base 1. V gives up 2 bases and J gives up 2 bases, and the segment between their germline ends measures 10 bases. CDR1 and CDR2 (MNHEY, SMNVEV) derive from the germline V gene (reference sequence). Using immunoSEQ, frozen genomic DNA was subjected to high-throughput TCRbeta CDR3 sequencing, a process that included PCR amplification, mapping, bias correction and internal controls. On the study's bioinformatics: Only productive rearrangements were retained, and each unique TCRbeta sequence was defined by its CDR3 nucleotide sequence together with its V and J gene. For classification of a sequence as donor-reactive, at least 5-fold expansion in CFSE-low cells relative to unstimulated pre-transplant cells and a frequency of at least 0.01% were required. To ensure at least 90% detection power, minimum frequency thresholds were set for each subject based on that subject's lowest-template unstimulated sample. Jensen-Shannon divergence between the top 1000 TCRbeta sequences post- versus pre-transplant served as the measure of repertoire turnover. Two-sided Fisher's exact tests were used to test for changes in how often donor-reactive sequences were detected. TCRdb took this table from immuneACCESS and kept in-frame rearrangements with V and J called. Such tables lack part of the clones; where checked against another copy, unresolved V genes explain under half of the gap, and the rest is unexplained. The DNA was the basis for D and trimming; V, J and clone size are from that table. The sample table contains approximately 55,000 clones; only one count was recorded for about 70% of them. Approximately 16% of the sample belongs to the ten largest clones.

The TCR was taken from a human donor who received a liver transplant. The V gene is TRBV27 and the J gene is TRBJ1-5; TRBD1 is perhaps the D gene, given 6 matching bases. The sample in question was CD4+ T cells from blood, obtained before liver transplant. At the DNA level, the sequence is TGTGCCAGCAGTTTACGTCCAGGGGGCAATCAGCCCCAGCATTTT. Its protein is CASSLRPGGNQPQHF.